Listed below are T cell receptor beta chains from one sample, sequenced in a study of blood T cell repertoires in COVID-19. TCRdb keeps only in-frame clones here, not all; method: immunoSEQ multiplex PCR. The repertoire holds some 52,000 clones, with about 88% as singletons. The sequenced material came from peripheral blood. Receptor source: a man aged 55-75 years with active COVID-19. The CDR3 runs from the conserved cysteine through the conserved F or W. Fields, in order: V gene, J gene, D gene, clone size, CDR3 DNA, CDR3 protein. The D gene is left open where the match is weak. Clone size is stated in some rows and not others, as once, few, many or a class when expanded.

TRBV7-2,TRBJ2-1,-,-,TGTGCCAGCAGCTTAGGGCCTTACAGCTCCTACAATGAGCAGTTCTTC,CASSLGPYSSYNEQFF
TRBV18,TRBJ2-5,TRBD2,-,TGTGCCAGCTCACCGCGACTAGCGGGTGGAGAGACCCAGTACTTC,CASSPRLAGGETQYF
TRBV3-1/TRBV3-2,TRBJ2-7,TRBD2,-,TGTGCCAGCAGCCAACTTAAGCGGGAGGGGCCCTACGAGCAGTACTTC,CASSQLKREGPYEQYF
TRBV4-2,TRBJ2-7,-,-,TGTGCCAGCAGCCAAGGTCTCAACCTCCGGGGGTACGAGCAGTACTTC,CASSQGLNLRGYEQYF
TRBV7-2,TRBJ1-6,-,-,TGTGCCAGCAGCTTAGCGAGCTCCTATAATTCACCCCTCCACTTT,CASSLASSYNSPLHF
TRBV19,TRBJ1-1,-,once,TGTGCCAGTAGTCCTCGTAAGAACACTGAAGCTTTCTTT,CASSPRKNTEAFF
TRBV5-4,TRBJ2-1,TRBD1,-,TGTGCCAGCAGCTTGGGGGACAGGGTGTATGAGCAGTTCTTC,CASSLGDRVYEQFF
TRBV6-6,TRBJ2-1,-,-,TGTGCCAGCAATCGGTGGCGGCACTACAATGAGCAGTTCTTC,CASNRWRHYNEQFF
TRBV29-1,TRBJ2-7,TRBD1,once,TGCAGCGTAGGACAGGGGGCGTGGGAGCAGTACTTC,CSVGQGAWEQYF
TRBV18,TRBJ1-1,TRBD1,-,TGTGCCAGCTCACCCTCGACAGGGTCGAACACTGAAGCTTTCTTT,CASSPSTGSNTEAFF
TRBV10-3,TRBJ1-6,TRBD1,-,TGTGCCATCGCATGGGACAGGGGTAATTCACCCCTCCACTTT,CAIAWDRGNSPLHF
TRBV6-2/TRBV6-3,TRBJ1-2,-,-,TGTGCCAGCAGTTACAGGGCAGGGCCGGATGGCTACACCTTC,CASSYRAGPDGYTF